The sample holds many counts of the clone carrying this T cell receptor (beta chain). Its specificity is not known. This sample was included in a study of CD8 T cells in ankylosing spondylitis. General study results and limits: Ankylosing spondylitis blood appeared to be characterized by a TCR beta motif of several highly homologous variants.

TCRdb ran MiXCR on the 5' RACE reads and lists one entry per CDR3 protein. This sample has about 240,000 distinct CDR3 sequences, with 8.6% found just once. The sample comprised blood, either unsorted or a sorted T cell fraction (not recorded which). This TCR was recovered from a male donor with ankylosing spondylitis or in good health (not recorded which).

The CDR3 DNA follows: TGCAGTGCTTCATCGGACAGGAAGAACAATGAGCAGTTCTTC. Translation gives CSASSDRKNNEQFF. V and J are TRBV20-1 and TRBJ2-1; TRBD1 agrees at 7 bases. Germline CDR1 DFQATT, CDR2 SNEGSKA (reference sequence). The CDR3 covers 14 residues. Trimming at V came to 5 bases and at J to 5 bases, leaving 9 bases not matched to a gene.